The text below deals with one T cell receptor beta chain. What it binds is unknown. Sequencing used immunoSEQ multiplex PCR; TCRdb keeps in-frame clones, though not all of them. Of 100,000 to 150,000 clones in the sample, over 75% were seen once. The data belong to a study of radiation and T cells in renal cell carcinoma. Study-level information: Nephrectomy followed 15 Gy stereotactic body radiation by 4 weeks.

Overall study results and limits: Top tumor clonotypes rose in blood 2 weeks post-radiation, then contracted. Baseline intratumoral clonotype presence is unknown without pretreatment biopsies.

CDR3 length equals 16 residues. CDR1 MNHEY and CDR2 SMNVEV come from the germline V gene (reference sequence). After removal of 0 bases from V and 5 bases from J, the junction contained 6 bases not matched to a gene. This sample's time point: blood 2 weeks post-SBRT. Documented treatment: 15 Gy SBRT to primary tumor, nephrectomy 4 weeks later. Clear cell pathology was present in this patient's renal cell carcinoma. This clonotype was obtained from an older woman with renal cell carcinoma. Here the sequenced sample was blood, taken from a patient whose treatment included radiotherapy and nephrectomy. The V call is TRBV27, the J call TRBJ1-4; 7 bases map to TRBD1. For the CDR3, the DNA is TGTGCCAGCAGTTTATCGACCGGGACAGAGAATGAAAAACTGTTTTTT. This gives the protein CASSLSTGTENEKLFF.